This passage covers 3 T cell receptor beta chains from one sample sequenced in a study of blood T cell repertoires in COVID-19. The table came from immunoSEQ multiplex PCR; TCRdb's copy has only in-frame clones and leaves some out. Of about 19,000 clones listed, 86% are singletons. The sample comprised peripheral blood. These receptors came from a human donor in a cohort sampled during active COVID-19.

This chain links TRBV5-8 with TRBJ1-2; a weak D match, TRBD1 (5 bases). This CDR3 is 12 amino acids long. Trimming stripped 2 bases from V and 5 bases from J, with 7 bases between. The germline V gene has CDR1 SGHTS and CDR2 YDEGEE. CDR3 sequence: CASSFTGYGYTF. The CDR3 DNA sequence: TGTGCCAGCAGCTTTACAGGATATGGCTACACCTTC.

This clone turned up a few times. This chain connects TRBV7-2 to TRBJ2-2, with D possibly TRBD2 on 7 matching bases. V gave up 4 bases and J gave up 1 base, with 16 bases separating them. The CDR3 spans 17 residues. Germline V gives CDR1 SGHTA, CDR2 FQGNSA. The CDR3 DNA is TGTGCCAGCAGCTCGCTGGGGGGGCAGGTGAACACCGGGGAGCTGTTTTTT. Its translation is CASSSLGGQVNTGELFF.

The chain recombines TRBV5-1 with TRBJ2-3, with 9 bases aligning to TRBD1. CDR1 is SGHRS and CDR2 is YFSETQ in the germline V gene. Germline trimming cut 1 base from V and 4 bases from J; bases unmatched to any gene: 7. This CDR3 contains 16 residues. The CDR3 region has the DNA TGCGCCAGCAGCTTGCTCGGACAGGGGTACGCAGATACGCAGTATTTT. This codes for CASSLLGQGYADTQYF.